This TCR beta chain was recorded in a study of chemoradiotherapy in HPV16-positive cancers. The CDR3 length is 14 residues. The V segment lost 4 bases and the J segment 5 bases; nucleotides outside the gene matches: 4. CDR1 is SGHDT, CDR2 YYEEEE, per germline. Note on this clone: Its specificity is unknown.

Only in-frame clones appear in the TCRdb table, and some are missing; sequencing was by immunoSEQ multiplex PCR. In the table there are tens of thousands of clones, over 65% of which are singletons. Overall study results and limits: Better recurrence-free survival went with HPV-responsive T-cell expansion in HPV16-positive patients. Candidate HPV-specific clones and E7-related TCR motifs grew in tumor during treatment.

The chain links TRBV5-6 to TRBJ2-5, with 11 bases matching TRBD2. The sequenced sample was blood, obtained from a patient who underwent chemoradiotherapy. This receptor was taken from a human donor with HPV-associated anogenital cancer. In DNA form, the CDR3 reads TGTGCCAGCAGCCGTAGCGGGGGGGCCGAGACCCAGTACTTC. Amino acids: CASSRSGGAETQYF.